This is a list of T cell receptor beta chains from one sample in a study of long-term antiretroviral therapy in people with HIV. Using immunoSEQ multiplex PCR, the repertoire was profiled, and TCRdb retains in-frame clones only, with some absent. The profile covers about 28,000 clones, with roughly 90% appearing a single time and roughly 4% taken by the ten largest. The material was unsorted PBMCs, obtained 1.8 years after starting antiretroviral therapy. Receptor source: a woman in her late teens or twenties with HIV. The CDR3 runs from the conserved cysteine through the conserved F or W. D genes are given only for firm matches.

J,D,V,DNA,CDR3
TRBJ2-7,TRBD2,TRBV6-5,TGTGCCAGCAGTTACGGGACTAGCGGCCTACGCGAGCAGTACTTC,CASSYGTSGLREQYF
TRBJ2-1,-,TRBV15,TGTGCCACCAGCAGGCTAGTATCAGATACTGAGCAGTTCTTC,CATSRLVSDTEQFF
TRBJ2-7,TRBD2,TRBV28,TGTGCCAGCAGTTTAGGGGCTAGCGGGTCCCACGAGCAGTACTTC,CASSLGASGSHEQYF
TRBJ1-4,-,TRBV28,TGTGCCAGCAGTTTATATGGGGGGACACCGACAACTAATGAAAAACTGTTTTTT,CASSLYGGTPTTNEKLFF
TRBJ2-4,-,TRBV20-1,TGCAGTGCGGGTCCAGGCAACATTCAGTACTTC,CSAGPGNIQYF
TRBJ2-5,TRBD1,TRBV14,TGTGCCAGCAGCCGGGACAGTGGGTTTTTACAAGAGACCCAGTACTTC,CASSRDSGFLQETQYF
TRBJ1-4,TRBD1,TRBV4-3,TGCGCCAGCAGCCAAGATTGGGGACAGGGGTTCGAAAAACTGTTTTTT,CASSQDWGQGFEKLFF
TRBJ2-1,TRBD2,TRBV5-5,TGTGCCAGCAGCCACCAGGGACTAGCGGAGTTCGGTGAGCAGTTCTTC,CASSHQGLAEFGEQFF
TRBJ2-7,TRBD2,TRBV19,TGTGCCAGTAGTAGGGCTAGCGGGTCTGCCTACGAGCAGTACTTC,CASSRASGSAYEQYF
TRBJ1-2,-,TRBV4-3,TGCGCCAGCAGCCAAGACGTGGTTGAAGATGGCTACACCTTC,CASSQDVVEDGYTF